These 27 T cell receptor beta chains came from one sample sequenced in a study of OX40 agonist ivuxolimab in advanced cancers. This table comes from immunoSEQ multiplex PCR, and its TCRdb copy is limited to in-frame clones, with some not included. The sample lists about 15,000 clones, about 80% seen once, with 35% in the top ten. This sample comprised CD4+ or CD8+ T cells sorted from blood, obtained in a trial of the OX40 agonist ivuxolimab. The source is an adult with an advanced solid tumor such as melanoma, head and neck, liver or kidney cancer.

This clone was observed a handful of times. Here the CDR3 DNA reads TGTGCCAGCAGCCCAAGGGTCCTCGTTACTGACGAGCAGTACTTC. Translating it yields CASSPRVLVTDEQYF. The chain couples TRBV7-9 to TRBJ2-7; no clear D. From germline, CDR1 is SEHNR and CDR2 FQNEAQ (reference sequence). The CDR3 covers 15 residues. Trimming took 5 bases from V and 5 from J, leaving 19 bases between them.

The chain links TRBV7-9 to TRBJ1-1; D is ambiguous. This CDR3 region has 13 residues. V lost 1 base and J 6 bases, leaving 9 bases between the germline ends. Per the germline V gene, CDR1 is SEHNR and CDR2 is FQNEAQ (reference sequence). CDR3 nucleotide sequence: TGTGCCAGCAGCTTAGGAGTGGGTTCTGAAGCTTTCTTT. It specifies CASSLGVGSEAFF.

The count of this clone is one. CDR3 sequence reads: CAISPVAGELFF. CDR3 in DNA: TGTGCCATCTCCCCCGTGGCCGGGGAGCTGTTTTTT. J is TRBJ2-2 and V is TRBV7-9; D is unresolved. CDR3 length: 12 residues. Germline V gives CDR1 SEHNR, CDR2 FQNEAQ (reference sequence). V was trimmed by 10 bases and J by 6 bases, leaving 12 bases between them.

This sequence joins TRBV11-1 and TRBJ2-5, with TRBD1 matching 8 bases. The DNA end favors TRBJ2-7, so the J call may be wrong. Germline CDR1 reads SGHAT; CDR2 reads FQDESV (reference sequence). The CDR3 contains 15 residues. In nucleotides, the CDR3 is TGTGCCAGCAGCGGTCAGGGGGCACCTGACTACGAGCAGTACTTC. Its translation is CASSGQGAPDYEQYF.

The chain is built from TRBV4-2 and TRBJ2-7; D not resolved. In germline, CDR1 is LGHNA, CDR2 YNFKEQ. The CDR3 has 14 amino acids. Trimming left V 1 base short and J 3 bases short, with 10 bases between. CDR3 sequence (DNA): TGTGCCAGCAGCCAAGCACTAAGGGACTACGAGCAGTACTTC. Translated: CASSQALRDYEQYF.

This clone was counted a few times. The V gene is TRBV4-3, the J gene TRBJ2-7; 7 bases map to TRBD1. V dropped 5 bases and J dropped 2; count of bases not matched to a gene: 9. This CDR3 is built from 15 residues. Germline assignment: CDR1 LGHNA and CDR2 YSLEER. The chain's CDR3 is CASSVTGTAPYEQYF. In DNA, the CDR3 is TGCGCCAGCAGCGTAACCGGGACAGCCCCCTACGAGCAGTACTTC.

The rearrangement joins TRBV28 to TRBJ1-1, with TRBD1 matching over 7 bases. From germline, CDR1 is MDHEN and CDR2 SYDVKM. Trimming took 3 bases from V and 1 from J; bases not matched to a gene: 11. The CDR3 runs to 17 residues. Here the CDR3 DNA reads TGTGCCAGCAGTTTTCCCACAACGACAGGGCAGAACACTGAAGCTTTCTTT. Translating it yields CASSFPTTTGQNTEAFF.

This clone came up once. As DNA, the CDR3 is TGTGCCAGCAGTTTAACCCTTCTAGGTGGCTACACCTTC. This sequence encodes CASSLTLLGGYTF. V usage is TRBV27 and J usage is TRBJ1-2; D gene uncertain. V dropped 2 bases and J dropped 7 bases, with 11 bases sitting between them. The CDR3 is 13 amino acids. Germline assignment: CDR1 MNHEY and CDR2 SMNVEV (reference sequence).

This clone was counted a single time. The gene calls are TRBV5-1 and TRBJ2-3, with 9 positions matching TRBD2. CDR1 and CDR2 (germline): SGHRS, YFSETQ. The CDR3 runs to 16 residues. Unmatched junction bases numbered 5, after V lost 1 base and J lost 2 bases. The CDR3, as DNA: TGCGCCAGCAGCTTGTTTGGCGGGGGGGCCACAGATACGCAGTATTTT. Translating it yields CASSLFGGGATDTQYF.

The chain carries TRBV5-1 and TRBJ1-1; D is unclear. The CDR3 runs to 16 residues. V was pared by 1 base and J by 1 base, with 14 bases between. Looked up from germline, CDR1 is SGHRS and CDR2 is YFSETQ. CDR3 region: CASSLYGVSGNTEAFF. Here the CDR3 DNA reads TGCGCCAGCAGCTTGTACGGGGTCTCGGGGAACACTGAAGCTTTCTTT. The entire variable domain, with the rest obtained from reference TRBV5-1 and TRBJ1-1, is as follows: KAGVTQTPRYLIKTRGQQVTLSCSPISGHRSVSWYQQTPGQGLQFLFEYFSETQRNKGNFPGRFSGRQFSNSRSEMNVSTLELGDSALYLCASSLYGVSGNTEAFFGQGTRLTVV.

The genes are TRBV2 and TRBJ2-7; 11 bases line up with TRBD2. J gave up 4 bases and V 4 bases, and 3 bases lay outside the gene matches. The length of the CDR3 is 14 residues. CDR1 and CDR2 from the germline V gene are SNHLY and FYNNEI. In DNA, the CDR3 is TGTGCCAGCAGTGGTGGGACTAGCGGTTACGAGCAGTACTTC. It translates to CASSGGTSGYEQYF.

The CDR3 sequence is CASSFRVDTGELFF. The CDR3 coding sequence is TGTGCCAGCAGCTTTAGGGTTGACACCGGGGAGCTGTTTTTT. This chain joins TRBV7-3 and TRBJ2-2; D is ambiguous. The CDR3 length is 14 residues. Germline lookup yields CDR1 SGHTA and CDR2 FQGTGA. V lost 3 bases, J lost 3 bases, and 8 bases lay in between.

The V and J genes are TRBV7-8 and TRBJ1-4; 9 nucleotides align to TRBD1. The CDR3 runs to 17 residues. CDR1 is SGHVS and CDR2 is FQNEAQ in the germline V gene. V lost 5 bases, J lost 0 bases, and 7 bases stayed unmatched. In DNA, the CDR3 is TGTGCCAGCAGCCGGACAGGGGCCGGTGCAACTAATGAAAAACTGTTTTTT. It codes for CASSRTGAGATNEKLFF.

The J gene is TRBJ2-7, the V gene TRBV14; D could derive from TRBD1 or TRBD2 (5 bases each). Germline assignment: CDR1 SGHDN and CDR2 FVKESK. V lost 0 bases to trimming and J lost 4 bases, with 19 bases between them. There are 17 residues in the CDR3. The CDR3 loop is CASSQEPWGYEGYEQYF. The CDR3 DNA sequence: TGTGCCAGCAGCCAAGAACCGTGGGGGTACGAAGGATACGAGCAGTACTTC.

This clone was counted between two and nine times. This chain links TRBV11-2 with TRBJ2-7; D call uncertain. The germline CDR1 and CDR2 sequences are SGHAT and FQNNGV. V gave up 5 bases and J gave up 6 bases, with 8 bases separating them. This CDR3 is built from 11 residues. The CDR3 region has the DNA TGTGCCAGCAGCAAAAACTCCGAGCAGTACTTC. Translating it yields CASSKNSEQYF.

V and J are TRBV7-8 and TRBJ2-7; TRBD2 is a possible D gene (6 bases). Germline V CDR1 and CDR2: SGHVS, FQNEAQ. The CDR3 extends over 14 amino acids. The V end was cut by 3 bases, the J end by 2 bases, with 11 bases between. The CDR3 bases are TGTGCCAGCAGCTTTAGCGGATTACCCTACGAGCAGTACTTC. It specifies CASSFSGLPYEQYF.

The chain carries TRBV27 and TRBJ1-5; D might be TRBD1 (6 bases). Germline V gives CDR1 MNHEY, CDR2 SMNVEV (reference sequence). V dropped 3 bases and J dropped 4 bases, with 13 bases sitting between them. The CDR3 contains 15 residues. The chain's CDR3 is CASSLIRGLNQPQHF. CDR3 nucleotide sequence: TGTGCCAGCAGTTTGATAAGGGGGTTGAATCAGCCCCAGCATTTT.

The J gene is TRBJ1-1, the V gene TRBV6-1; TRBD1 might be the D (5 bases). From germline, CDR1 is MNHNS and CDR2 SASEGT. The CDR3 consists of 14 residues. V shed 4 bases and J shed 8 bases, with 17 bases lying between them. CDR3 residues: CASSGTGTQKEAFF. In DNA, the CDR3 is TGTGCCAGCAGTGGGACCGGGACTCAAAAAGAAGCTTTCTTT.

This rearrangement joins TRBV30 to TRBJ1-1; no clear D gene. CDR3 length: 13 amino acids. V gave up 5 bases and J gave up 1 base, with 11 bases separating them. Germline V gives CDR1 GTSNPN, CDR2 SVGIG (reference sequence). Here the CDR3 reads CAWDGLENTEAFF. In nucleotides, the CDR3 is TGTGCCTGGGACGGACTGGAGAACACTGAAGCTTTCTTT.

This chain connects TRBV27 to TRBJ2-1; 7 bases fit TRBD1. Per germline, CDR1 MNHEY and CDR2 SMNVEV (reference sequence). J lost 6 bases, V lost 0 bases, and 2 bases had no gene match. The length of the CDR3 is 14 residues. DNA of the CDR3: TGTGCCAGCAGTTTATCAAGACAGGGCAATGAGCAGTTCTTC. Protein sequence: CASSLSRQGNEQFF.

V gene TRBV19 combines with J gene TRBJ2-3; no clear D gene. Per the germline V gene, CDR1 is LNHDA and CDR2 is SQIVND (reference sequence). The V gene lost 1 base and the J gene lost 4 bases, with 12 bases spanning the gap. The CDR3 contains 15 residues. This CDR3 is CASSIGRSVADTQYF. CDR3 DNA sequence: TGTGCCAGTAGTATAGGCAGGTCGGTAGCAGATACGCAGTATTTT.

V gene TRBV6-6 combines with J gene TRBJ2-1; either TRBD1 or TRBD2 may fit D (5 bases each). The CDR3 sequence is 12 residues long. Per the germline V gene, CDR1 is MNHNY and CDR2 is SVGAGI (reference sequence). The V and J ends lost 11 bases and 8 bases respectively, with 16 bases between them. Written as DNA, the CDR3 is TGTGCCGGGGGATCATCAAGGGATGAGCAGTTCTTC. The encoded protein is CAGGSSRDEQFF.

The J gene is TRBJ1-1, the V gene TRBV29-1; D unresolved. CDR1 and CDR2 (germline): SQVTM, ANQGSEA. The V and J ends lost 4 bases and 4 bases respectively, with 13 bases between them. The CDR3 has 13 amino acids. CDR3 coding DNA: TGCAGCGTTGGGGAGGGAATCGGCACTGAAGCTTTCTTT. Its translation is CSVGEGIGTEAFF.

The CDR3 region is CASSFGTGGKTEAFF. The CDR3, as DNA: TGTGCCAGCAGTTTTGGGACAGGGGGAAAGACTGAAGCTTTCTTT. The chain combines TRBV27 with TRBJ1-1, with 11 positions matching TRBD1. The CDR3 loop spans 15 amino acids. Unmatched junction bases numbered 5, after V lost 3 bases and J lost 5 bases. The germline V gene encodes CDR1 MNHEY and CDR2 SMNVEV (reference sequence).

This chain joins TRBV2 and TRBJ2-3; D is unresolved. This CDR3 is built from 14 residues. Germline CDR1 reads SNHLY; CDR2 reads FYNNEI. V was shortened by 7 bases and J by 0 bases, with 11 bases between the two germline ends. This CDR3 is CASILWASTDTQYF. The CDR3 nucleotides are TGTGCCAGCATCCTTTGGGCTAGCACAGATACGCAGTATTTT.

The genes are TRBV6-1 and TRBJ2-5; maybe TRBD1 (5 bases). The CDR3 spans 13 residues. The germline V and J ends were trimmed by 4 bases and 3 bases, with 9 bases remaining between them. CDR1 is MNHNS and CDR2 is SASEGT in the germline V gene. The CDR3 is CASSAGMKETQYF. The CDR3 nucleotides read TGTGCCAGCAGTGCAGGGATGAAAGAGACCCAGTACTTC.

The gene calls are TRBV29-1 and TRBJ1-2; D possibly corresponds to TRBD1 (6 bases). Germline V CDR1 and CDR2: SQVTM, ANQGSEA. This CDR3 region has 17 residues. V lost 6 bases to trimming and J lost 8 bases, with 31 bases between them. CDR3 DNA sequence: TGCAGCGTCCTCTCCTCGCCCAGGGGAATCGATGGTAGCGGCTACACCTTC. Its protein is CSVLSSPRGIDGSGYTF.